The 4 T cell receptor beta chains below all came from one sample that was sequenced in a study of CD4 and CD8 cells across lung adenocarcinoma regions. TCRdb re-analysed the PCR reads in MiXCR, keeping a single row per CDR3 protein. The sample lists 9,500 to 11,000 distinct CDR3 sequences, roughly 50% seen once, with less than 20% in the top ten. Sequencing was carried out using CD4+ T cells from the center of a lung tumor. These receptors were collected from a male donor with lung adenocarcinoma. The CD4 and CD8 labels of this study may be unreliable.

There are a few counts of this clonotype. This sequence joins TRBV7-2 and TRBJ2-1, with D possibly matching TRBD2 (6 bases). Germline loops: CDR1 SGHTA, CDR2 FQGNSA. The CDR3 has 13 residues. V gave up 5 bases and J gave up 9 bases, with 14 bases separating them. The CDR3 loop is CASSQTKAGEQFF. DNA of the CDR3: TGTGCCAGCAGCCAAACTAAAGCGGGTGAGCAGTTCTTC.

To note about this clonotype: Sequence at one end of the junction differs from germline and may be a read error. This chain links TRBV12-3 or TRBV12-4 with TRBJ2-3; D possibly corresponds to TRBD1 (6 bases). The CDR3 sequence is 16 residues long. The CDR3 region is CASSVMGVGAKDTQYF. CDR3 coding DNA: TGTGCCAGCAGTGTCATGGGGGTGGGGGCCAAAGATACTCAGTATTTC.

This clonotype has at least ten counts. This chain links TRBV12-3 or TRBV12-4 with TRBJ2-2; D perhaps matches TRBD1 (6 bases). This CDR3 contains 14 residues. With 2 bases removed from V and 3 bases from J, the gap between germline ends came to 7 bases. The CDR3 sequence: CASSLNRDTGELFF. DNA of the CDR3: TGTGCCAGCAGTTTAAACAGGGACACCGGGGAGCTGTTTTTT.

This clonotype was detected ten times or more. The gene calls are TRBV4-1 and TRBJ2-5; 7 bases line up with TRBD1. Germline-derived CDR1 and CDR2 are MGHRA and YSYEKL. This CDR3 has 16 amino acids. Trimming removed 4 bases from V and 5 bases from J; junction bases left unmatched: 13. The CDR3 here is CASSPRTGGPGETQYF. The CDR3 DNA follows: TGCGCCAGCAGCCCCCGGACAGGCGGGCCTGGGGAGACCCAGTACTTC.